Below, 19 T cell receptor beta chains from the same sample are listed, as sequenced in a study of OX40 agonist ivuxolimab in advanced cancers. Only in-frame clones appear in the TCRdb table, and some are missing; sequencing was by immunoSEQ multiplex PCR. This table holds 89,000 or so clones, roughly nine tenths found once. Sequences were derived from CD4+ or CD8+ T cells sorted from blood, sampled in a trial of the OX40 agonist ivuxolimab. The receptors were gathered from an adult with an advanced solid tumor such as melanoma, head and neck, liver or kidney cancer.

The gene calls are TRBV5-6 and TRBJ2-3; D is perhaps TRBD2 (5 bases). The CDR3 is 14 amino acids. CDR1 is SGHDT and CDR2 is YYEEEE in the germline V gene. V was pared by 0 bases and J by 2 bases, with 7 bases between. The CDR3 DNA reads as TGTGCCAGCAGCTTGGGGGGAGCCACAGATACGCAGTATTTT. Amino acids: CASSLGGATDTQYF.

The rearrangement joins TRBV2 to TRBJ1-6; D ambiguous. Germline V CDR1 and CDR2: SNHLY, FYNNEI. V shed 3 bases and J shed 7 bases, with 16 bases lying between them. This CDR3 has 16 amino acids. As DNA, the CDR3 is TGTGCCAGCAGTGAGGATCACAACTCCTTGAATTCACCCCTCCACTTT. The encoded protein is CASSEDHNSLNSPLHF.

The chain employs TRBV7-6 and TRBJ1-1; TRBD1 matches 7 bases. CDR1 and CDR2 from the germline V gene are SGHVS and FNYEAQ. This CDR3 has 13 residues. J gave up 6 bases and V 5 bases, and 6 bases lay outside the gene matches. The CDR3 loop reads CASSTGQSSEAFF. CDR3 bases: TGTGCCAGCAGCACGGGACAGAGTTCTGAAGCTTTCTTT.

This chain uses TRBV11-1 with TRBJ1-2; 7 bases fit TRBD1. The germline CDR1 and CDR2 sequences are SGHAT and FQDESV (reference sequence). V shed 5 bases, J shed 2 bases, and the junction held 8 bases outside the gene matches. This CDR3 is 15 amino acids long. This chain's CDR3 is CASSVNRGFNYGYTF. The CDR3 bases are TGTGCCAGCAGCGTCAACAGGGGTTTCAACTATGGCTACACCTTC.

The chain has TRBV28 and TRBJ1-1; 8 positions match TRBD1. Germline CDR1 reads MDHEN; CDR2 reads SYDVKM. This CDR3 comprises 16 residues. V trimming: 6 bases; J trimming: 6 bases; junction bases outside the gene matches: 15. The CDR3 nucleotides are TGTGCCAGCAGCATCCCCCCGTGGACAGGGAAGGCTGAAGCTTTCTTT. Its protein product is CASSIPPWTGKAEAFF.

In DNA form, the CDR3 reads TGTGCCAGCAGGTCCGACAGGGCCGCGTATGGCTACACCTTC. Translating gives CASRSDRAAYGYTF. This rearrangement joins TRBV6-5 to TRBJ1-2; 7 bases align to TRBD1. The V gene end was trimmed by 6 bases and the J gene end by 5 bases; junction bases not matched to a gene: 9. Germline V CDR1 and CDR2: MNHEY, SVGAGI. CDR3 size: 14 residues.

This chain uses TRBV30 with TRBJ1-5, with unresolved D. Trimming pared 2 bases from V and 5 bases from J, leaving 10 bases between. This CDR3 contains 13 residues. Germline CDR1 reads GTSNPN; CDR2 reads SVGIG (reference sequence). CDR3 in amino acids: CAWSLTSDQPQHF. As DNA, the CDR3 is TGTGCCTGGAGTCTGACCTCGGATCAGCCCCAGCATTTT.

The chain couples TRBV6-6 to TRBJ1-1, with D unclear. CDR1 and CDR2 from the germline V gene are MNHNY and SVGAGI (reference sequence). The V and J ends lost 4 bases and 0 bases respectively, with 15 bases between them. This CDR3 contains 16 residues. Written as DNA, the CDR3 is TGTGCCAGCAGTTTCCCCCGGGGAGGACTGAACACTGAAGCTTTCTTT. Residues: CASSFPRGGLNTEAFF.

This chain links TRBV11-3 with TRBJ2-3; 14 bases align to TRBD2. The CDR3 sequence is 14 residues long. CDR1 SGHNT and CDR2 YENEEA come from the germline V gene. V shed 1 base, J shed 13 bases, and the junction held 4 bases outside the gene matches. The CDR3 region is CASSLGTSGRFEYF. Written as DNA, the CDR3 is TGTGCCAGCAGCTTAGGGACTAGCGGGAGGTTTGAGTATTTT.

The V and J genes are TRBV6-5 and TRBJ1-1; unclear D gene. V lost 6 bases and J lost 1, with 9 bases in between. The CDR3 contains 13 residues. Germline CDR1 is MNHEY and CDR2 is SVGAGI. The CDR3 coding sequence is TGTGCCAGCAGACCTGTCACGAACACTGAAGCTTTCTTT. Amino acids: CASRPVTNTEAFF.

This chain's CDR3 is CASSLPGSGQPQHF. As DNA, the CDR3 is TGTGCCAGCAGCTTACCCGGATCCGGGCAGCCCCAGCATTTT. This chain links TRBV7-8 with TRBJ1-5; the D is unclear. The V gene's germline CDR1 is SGHVS and CDR2 FQNEAQ. Trimming took off 2 bases at V and 7 bases at J, with 12 bases between the two ends. This CDR3 spans 14 amino acids. Variable domain in full (rest from reference TRBV7-8 and TRBJ1-5): GAGVSQSPRYKVAKRGQDVALRCDPISGHVSLFWYQQALGQGPEFLTYFQNEAQLDKSGLPSDRFFAERPEGSVSTLKIQRTQQEDSAVYLCASSLPGSGQPQHFGDGTRLSIL.

This clone was seen once. This chain connects TRBV19 to TRBJ1-1, with D hard to call. CDR3 length equals 13 residues. V dropped 6 bases and J dropped 1 base, with 9 bases sitting between them. Germline CDR1 is LNHDA and CDR2 is SQIVND (reference sequence). The CDR3 DNA is TGTGCCAGTAGCCCAATCTGGAACACTGAAGCTTTCTTT. The encoded protein is CASSPIWNTEAFF.

The rearrangement uses TRBV9 and TRBJ1-5; D not resolved. V shed 0 bases and J shed 2 bases, with 6 bases lying between them. The CDR3 totals 14 residues. In germline, CDR1 is SGDLS, CDR2 YYNGEE. The CDR3 nucleotides are TGTGCCAGCAGCGTAGGATCGGGCAATCAGCCCCAGCATTTT. Encoded protein: CASSVGSGNQPQHF. Based on the CDR3 plus reference TRBV9 and TRBJ1-5, the full variable domain is DSGVTQTPKHLITATGQRVTLRCSPRSGDLSVYWYQQSLDQGLQFLIQYYNGEERAKGNILERFSAQQFPDLHSELNLSSLELGDSALYFCASSVGSGNQPQHFGDGTRLSIL.

V gene TRBV29-1 combines with J gene TRBJ2-1; D gene uncertain. The CDR3 loop spans 12 amino acids. Germline CDR1 SQVTM, CDR2 ANQGSEA. Trimming took 3 bases from V and 8 from J, leaving 11 bases between them. CDR3 in amino acids: CSVDESEHEQFF. The DNA of the CDR3 is TGCAGCGTTGACGAGTCGGAACATGAGCAGTTCTTC.

This chain connects TRBV27 to TRBJ1-4; tentatively, D is TRBD1 (5 bases). Germline values: CDR1 MNHEY, CDR2 SMNVEV (reference sequence). This CDR3 spans 14 amino acids. V lost 5 bases to trimming and J lost 7 bases, with 14 bases between them. CDR3 nucleotides: TGTGCCAGCAGTCGCCGGGGGGGGAGTGAAAAACTGTTTTTT. This gives the protein CASSRRGGSEKLFF.

Here the CDR3 reads CASSLGRRFVGTGGDGYGYTF. As DNA, the CDR3 is TGTGCCAGCAGTTTAGGCCGGCGTTTTGTGGGGACAGGGGGAGATGGCTATGGCTACACCTTC. The chain links TRBV28 to TRBJ1-2; 11 nucleotides line up with TRBD1. The CDR3 is made up of 21 amino acids. Germline lookup yields CDR1 MDHEN and CDR2 SYDVKM. With V trimmed by 2 bases and J by 4 bases, 21 bases remained unmatched.

The chain combines TRBV11-2 with TRBJ2-1; D gene unclear. V was cut by 4 bases and J by 7 bases, with 17 bases left in between. The CDR3 extends over 15 amino acids. Per germline, CDR1 SGHAT and CDR2 FQNNGV. The CDR3 is CASSSPGVAINEQFF. The DNA of the CDR3 is TGTGCCAGCAGCTCACCTGGAGTAGCCATAAATGAGCAGTTCTTC. The whole variable domain, remainder taken from reference TRBV11-2 and TRBJ2-1, is EAGVAQSPRYKIIEKRQSVAFWCNPISGHATLYWYQQILGQGPKLLIQFQNNGVVDDSQLPKDRFSAERLKGVDSTLKIQPAKLEDSAVYLCASSSPGVAINEQFFGPGTRLTVL.

CDR3 nucleotides: TGTGCCAGCAGTCTAGGAAGGACAGATACGCAGTATTTT. It translates to CASSLGRTDTQYF. The chain couples TRBV7-2 to TRBJ2-3; D call uncertain. CDR3 length equals 13 residues. Germline V gives CDR1 SGHTA, CDR2 FQGNSA. V lost 6 bases to trimming and J lost 3 bases, with 10 bases between them.

The chain employs TRBV28 and TRBJ2-7, with D perhaps given as TRBD1 or TRBD2 (7 bases each). Germline V gene lookup returns CDR1 MDHEN and CDR2 SYDVKM. This CDR3 contains 14 residues. The V end was cut by 2 bases, the J end by 5 bases, with 13 bases between. The CDR3 spells CASSLGRGGDEQYF. Written as DNA, the CDR3 is TGTGCCAGCAGTTTAGGCAGGGGGGGGGACGAGCAGTACTTC.